The clone carrying this T cell receptor (beta chain) was detected only a few times. Its antigen is unknown. The data were taken from a study of PD-1 blockade in classical Hodgkin lymphoma. Study-level findings and limits: The authors have not defined what causes the repertoire differences, possibly disease activity or prior therapy. Baseline TCR diversity was reportedly lower in newly diagnosed patients than in healthy donors. It was reported as lower still in relapsed/refractory patients.

V trimming: 2 bases; J trimming: 5 bases; junction bases outside the gene matches: 4. This CDR3 spans 13 amino acids. Germline V gene sequence: CDR1 SGHRS, CDR2 YFSETQ. The method was immunoSEQ multiplex PCR; TCRdb's version includes in-frame clones alone and lacks a portion of them. Among some 28,000 clones listed, about 89% were seen once. Time point: newly diagnosed, previously untreated cHL patient sample. Comparison used PBMCs from newly diagnosed, untreated classical Hodgkin lymphoma. The chain links TRBV5-1 to TRBJ2-7, with TRBD1 identical over 7 bases. This TCR derives from a human donor with classical Hodgkin lymphoma. Sample: peripheral blood mononuclear cells (PBMCs). CDR3 in amino acids: CASSLDRVHEQYF. The DNA of the CDR3 is TGCGCCAGCAGCTTAGACAGGGTCCACGAGCAGTACTTC.